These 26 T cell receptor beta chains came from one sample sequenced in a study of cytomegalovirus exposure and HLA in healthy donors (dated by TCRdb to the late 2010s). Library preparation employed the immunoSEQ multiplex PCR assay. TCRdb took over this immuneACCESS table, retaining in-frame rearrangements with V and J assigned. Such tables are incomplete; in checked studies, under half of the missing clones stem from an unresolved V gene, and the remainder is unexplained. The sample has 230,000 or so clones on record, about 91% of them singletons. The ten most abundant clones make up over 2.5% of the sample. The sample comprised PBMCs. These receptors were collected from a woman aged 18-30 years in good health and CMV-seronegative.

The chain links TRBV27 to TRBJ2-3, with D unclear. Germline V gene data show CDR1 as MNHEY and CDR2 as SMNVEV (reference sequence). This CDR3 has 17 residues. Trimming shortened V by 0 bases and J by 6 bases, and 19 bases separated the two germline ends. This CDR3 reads CASSLSWQALNTDTQYF. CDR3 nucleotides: TGTGCCAGCAGTTTATCGTGGCAGGCCCTAAATACGGATACGCAGTATTTT.

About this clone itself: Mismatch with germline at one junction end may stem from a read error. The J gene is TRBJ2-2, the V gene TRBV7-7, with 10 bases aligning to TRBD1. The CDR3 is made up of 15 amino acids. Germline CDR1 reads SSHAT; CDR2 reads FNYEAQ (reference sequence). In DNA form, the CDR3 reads TGTGCTAGCAGAGCCGGGACAGGGGACACCGGGGAGCTGTTTTTT. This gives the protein CASRAGTGDTGELFF.

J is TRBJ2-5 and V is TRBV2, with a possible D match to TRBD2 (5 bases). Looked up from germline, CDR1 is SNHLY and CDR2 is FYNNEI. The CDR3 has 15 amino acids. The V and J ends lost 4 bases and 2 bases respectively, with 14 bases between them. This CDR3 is CASSATGIRQETQYF. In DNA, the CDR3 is TGTGCCAGCAGTGCTACGGGGATACGGCAAGAGACCCAGTACTTC.

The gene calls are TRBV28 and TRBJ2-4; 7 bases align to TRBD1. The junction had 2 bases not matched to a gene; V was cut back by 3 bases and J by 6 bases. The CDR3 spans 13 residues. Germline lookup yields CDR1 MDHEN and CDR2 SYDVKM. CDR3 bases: TGTGCCAGCAGTTTTTCAGGGGGAAACATTCAGTACTTC. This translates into CASSFSGGNIQYF.

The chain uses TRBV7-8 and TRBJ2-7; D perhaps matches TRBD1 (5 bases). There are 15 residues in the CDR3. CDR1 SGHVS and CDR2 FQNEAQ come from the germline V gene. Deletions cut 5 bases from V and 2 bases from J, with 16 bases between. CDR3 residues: CASSPLGAGTYEQYF. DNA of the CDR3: TGTGCCAGCAGCCCTCTAGGGGCAGGCACCTACGAGCAGTACTTC.

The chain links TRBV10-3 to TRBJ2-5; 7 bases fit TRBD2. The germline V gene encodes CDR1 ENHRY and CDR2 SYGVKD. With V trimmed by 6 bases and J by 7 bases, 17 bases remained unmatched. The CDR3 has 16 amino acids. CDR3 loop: CAISGGTGRPGGTQYF. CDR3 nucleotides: TGTGCCATCAGCGGGGGGACCGGACGGCCTGGTGGGACCCAGTACTTC.

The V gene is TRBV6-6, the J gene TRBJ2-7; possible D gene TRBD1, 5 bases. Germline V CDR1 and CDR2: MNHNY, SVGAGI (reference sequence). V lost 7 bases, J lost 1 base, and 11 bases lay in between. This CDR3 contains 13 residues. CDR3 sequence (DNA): TGTGCCAGCACCCTGGGGCCATCCTACGAGCAGTACTTC. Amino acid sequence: CASTLGPSYEQYF.

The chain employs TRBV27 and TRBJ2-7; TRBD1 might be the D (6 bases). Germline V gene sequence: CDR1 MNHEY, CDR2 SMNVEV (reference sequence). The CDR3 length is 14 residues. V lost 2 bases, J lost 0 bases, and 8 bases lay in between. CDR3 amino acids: CASSLRGISYEQYF. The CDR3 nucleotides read TGTGCCAGCAGTTTAAGGGGGATCTCCTACGAGCAGTACTTC.

CDR3 sequence reads: CASSPRGQVNYGYTF. CDR3 nucleotides: TGTGCCAGCAGCCCCCGGGGACAGGTGAACTATGGCTACACCTTC. The V gene is TRBV7-2, the J gene TRBJ1-2, with 8 bases lining up with TRBD1. V shed 5 bases and J 2 bases; nucleotides not matched to a gene: 7. Germline values: CDR1 SGHTA, CDR2 FQGNSA. The CDR3 extends over 15 amino acids.

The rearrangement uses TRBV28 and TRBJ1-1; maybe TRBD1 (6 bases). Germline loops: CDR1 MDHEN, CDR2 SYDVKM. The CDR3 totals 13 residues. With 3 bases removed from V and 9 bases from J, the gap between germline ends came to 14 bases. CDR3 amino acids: CASSLDSTNKAFF. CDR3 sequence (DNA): TGTGCCAGCAGTTTGGACAGCACTAATAAAGCTTTCTTT.

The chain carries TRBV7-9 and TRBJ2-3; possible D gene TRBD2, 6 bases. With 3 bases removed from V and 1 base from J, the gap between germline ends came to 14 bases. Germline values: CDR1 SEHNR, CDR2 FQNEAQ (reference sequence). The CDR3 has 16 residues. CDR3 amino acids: CASSFFSGAGTDTQYF. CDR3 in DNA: TGTGCCAGCAGCTTTTTTTCGGGAGCGGGCACAGATACGCAGTATTTT.

The CDR3 region is CASSIPGTLAEQFF. The CDR3 nucleotides read TGTGCCAGCAGTATCCCCGGGACTCTCGCTGAGCAGTTCTTC. The chain recombines TRBV27 with TRBJ2-1, with a weak D call TRBD2 (6 bases). V was clipped by 5 bases and J by 9 bases, with 17 bases between them. CDR1 is MNHEY, CDR2 SMNVEV, per germline (reference sequence). The CDR3 is 14 residues long.

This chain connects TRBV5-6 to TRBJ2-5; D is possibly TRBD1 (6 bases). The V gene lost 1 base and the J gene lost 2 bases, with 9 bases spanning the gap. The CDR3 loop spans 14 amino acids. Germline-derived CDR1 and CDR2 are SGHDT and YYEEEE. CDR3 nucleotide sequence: TGTGCCAGCAGCTTGCTCGGACAGCAAGAGACCCAGTACTTC. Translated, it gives CASSLLGQQETQYF.

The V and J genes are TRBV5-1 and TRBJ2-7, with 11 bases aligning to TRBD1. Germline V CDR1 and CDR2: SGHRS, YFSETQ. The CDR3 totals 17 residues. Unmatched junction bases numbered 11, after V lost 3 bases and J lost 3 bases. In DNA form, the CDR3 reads TGCGCCAGCAGCTCTTGGGACAGGGGGTTTAGGGACTACGAGCAGTACTTC. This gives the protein CASSSWDRGFRDYEQYF.

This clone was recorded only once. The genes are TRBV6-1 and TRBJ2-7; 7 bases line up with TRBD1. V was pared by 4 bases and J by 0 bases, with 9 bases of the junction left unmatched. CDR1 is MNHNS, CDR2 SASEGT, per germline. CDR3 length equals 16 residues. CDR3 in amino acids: CASSGFSGQSSYEQYF. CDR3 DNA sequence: TGTGCCAGCAGTGGATTCTCGGGACAGTCCTCCTACGAGCAGTACTTC.

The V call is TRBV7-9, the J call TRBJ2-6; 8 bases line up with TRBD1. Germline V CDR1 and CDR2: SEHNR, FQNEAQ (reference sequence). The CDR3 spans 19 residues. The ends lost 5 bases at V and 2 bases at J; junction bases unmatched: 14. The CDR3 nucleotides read TGTGCCAGCAGCACCCCGGACAGGGAAAGAATTGCTGGGGCCAACGTCCTGACTTTC. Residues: CASSTPDRERIAGANVLTF. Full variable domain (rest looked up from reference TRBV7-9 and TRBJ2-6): DTGVSQNPRHKITKRGQNVTFRCDPISEHNRLYWYRQTLGQGPEFLTYFQNEAQLEKSRLLSDRFSAERPKGSFSTLEIQRTEQGDSAMYLCASSTPDRERIAGANVLTFGAGSRLTVL.

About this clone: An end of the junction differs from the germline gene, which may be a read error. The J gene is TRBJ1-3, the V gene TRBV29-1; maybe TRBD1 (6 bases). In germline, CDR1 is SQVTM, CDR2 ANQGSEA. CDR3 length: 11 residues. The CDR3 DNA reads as TGCAGCGGAACAGGGTACAACACCGTATATTTT. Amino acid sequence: CSGTGYNTVYF.

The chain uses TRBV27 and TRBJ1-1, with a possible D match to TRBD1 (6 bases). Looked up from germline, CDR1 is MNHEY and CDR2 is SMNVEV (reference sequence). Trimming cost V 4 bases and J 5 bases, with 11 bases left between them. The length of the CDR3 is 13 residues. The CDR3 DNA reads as TGTGCCAGCAGTTATACAGGGTATACTGAAGCTTTCTTT. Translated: CASSYTGYTEAFF.

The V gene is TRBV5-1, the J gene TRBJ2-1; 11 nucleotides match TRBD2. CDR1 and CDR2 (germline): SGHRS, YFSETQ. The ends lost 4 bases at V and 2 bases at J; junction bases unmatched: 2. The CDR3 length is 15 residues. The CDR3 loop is CASSISGGAYNEQFF. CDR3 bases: TGCGCCAGCAGCATTAGCGGGGGGGCCTACAATGAGCAGTTCTTC.

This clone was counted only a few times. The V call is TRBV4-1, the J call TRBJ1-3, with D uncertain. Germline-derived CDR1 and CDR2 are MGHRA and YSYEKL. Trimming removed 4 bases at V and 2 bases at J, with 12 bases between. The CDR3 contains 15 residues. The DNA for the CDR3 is TGCGCCAGCAGCCCCTTAGAAGTGCCTGGAAACACCATATATTTT. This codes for CASSPLEVPGNTIYF.

CDR3 sequence: CAISLAPGTSGNPDTQYF. The CDR3, as DNA: TGTGCCATCAGTCTTGCCCCAGGGACTAGCGGGAACCCAGATACGCAGTATTTT. This chain joins TRBV10-3 and TRBJ2-3; 13 bases are shared with TRBD2. V trimming: 5 bases; J trimming: 4 bases; junction bases outside the gene matches: 12. This CDR3 spans 18 amino acids. The germline V gene has CDR1 ENHRY and CDR2 SYGVKD.

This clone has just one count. CDR3 residues: CASSEALFGRAYEQYF. For the CDR3, the DNA is TGTGCCAGCAGTGAAGCGCTTTTCGGGAGGGCCTACGAGCAGTACTTC. V is TRBV2 and J is TRBJ2-7, with 8 bases identical to TRBD2. Germline loops: CDR1 SNHLY, CDR2 FYNNEI. This CDR3 spans 16 amino acids. The trim removed 0 bases at V and 2 bases at J, leaving 6 bases unmatched. The variable domain in full, completed from reference TRBV2 and TRBJ2-7, reads EPEVTQTPSHQVTQMGQEVILRCVPISNHLYFYWYRQILGQKVEFLVSFYNNEISEKSEIFDDQFSVERPDGSNFTLKIRSTKLEDSAMYFCASSEALFGRAYEQYFGPGTRLTVT.

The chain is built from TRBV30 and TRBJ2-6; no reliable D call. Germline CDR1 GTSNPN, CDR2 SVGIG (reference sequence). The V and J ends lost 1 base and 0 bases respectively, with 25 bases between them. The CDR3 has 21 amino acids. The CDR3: CAWSGVEYSAGFSSGANVLTF. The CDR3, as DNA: TGTGCCTGGAGTGGGGTTGAATATTCGGCCGGGTTTAGCTCTGGGGCCAACGTCCTGACTTTC.

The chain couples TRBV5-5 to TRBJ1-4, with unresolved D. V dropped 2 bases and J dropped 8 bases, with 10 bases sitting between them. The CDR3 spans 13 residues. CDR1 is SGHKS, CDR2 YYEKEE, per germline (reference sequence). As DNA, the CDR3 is TGTGCCAGCAGCTTATCGTCGGGGGAAAAACTGTTTTTT. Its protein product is CASSLSSGEKLFF.

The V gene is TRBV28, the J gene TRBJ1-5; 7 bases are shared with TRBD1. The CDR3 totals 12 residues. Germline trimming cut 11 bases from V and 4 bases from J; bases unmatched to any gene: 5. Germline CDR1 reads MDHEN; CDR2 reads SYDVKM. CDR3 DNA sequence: TGTGCCGTGGGACAGAGAAATCAGCCCCAGCATTTT. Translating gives CAVGQRNQPQHF. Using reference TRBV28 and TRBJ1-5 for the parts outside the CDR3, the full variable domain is DVKVTQSSRYLVKRTGEKVFLECVQDMDHENMFWYRQDPGLGLRLIYFSYDVKMKEKGDIPEGYSVSREKKERFSLILESASTNQTSMYLCAVGQRNQPQHFGDGTRLSIL.

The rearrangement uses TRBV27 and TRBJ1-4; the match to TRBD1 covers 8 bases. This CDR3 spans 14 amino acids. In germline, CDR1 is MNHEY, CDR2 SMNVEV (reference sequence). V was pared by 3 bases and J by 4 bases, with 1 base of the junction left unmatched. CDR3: CASSLTGVNEKLFF. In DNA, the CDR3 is TGTGCCAGCAGTTTGACAGGGGTTAATGAAAAACTGTTTTTT.